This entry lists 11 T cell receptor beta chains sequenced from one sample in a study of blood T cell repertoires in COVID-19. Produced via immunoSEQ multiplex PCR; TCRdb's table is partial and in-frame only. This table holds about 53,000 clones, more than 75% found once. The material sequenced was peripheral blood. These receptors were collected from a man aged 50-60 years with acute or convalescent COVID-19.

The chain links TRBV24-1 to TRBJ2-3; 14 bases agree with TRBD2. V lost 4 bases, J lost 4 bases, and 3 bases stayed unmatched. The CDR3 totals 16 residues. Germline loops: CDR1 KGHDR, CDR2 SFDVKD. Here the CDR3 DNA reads TGTGCCACCAGTGACGGGACTAGCGGGAGTTCAGATACGCAGTATTTT. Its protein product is CATSDGTSGSSDTQYF.

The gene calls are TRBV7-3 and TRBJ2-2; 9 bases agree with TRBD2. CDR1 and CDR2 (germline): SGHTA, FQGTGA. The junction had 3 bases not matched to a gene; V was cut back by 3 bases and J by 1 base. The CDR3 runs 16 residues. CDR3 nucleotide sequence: TGTGCCAGCAGCTTTAGCGGGAGCCTGAACACCGGGGAGCTGTTTTTT. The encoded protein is CASSFSGSLNTGELFF.

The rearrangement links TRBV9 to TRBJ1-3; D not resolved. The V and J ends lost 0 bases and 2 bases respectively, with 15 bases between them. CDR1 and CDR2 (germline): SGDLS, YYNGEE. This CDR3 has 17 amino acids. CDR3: CASSVDSTRRAGNTIYF. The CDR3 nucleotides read TGTGCCAGCAGCGTAGACTCAACCAGGAGGGCTGGAAACACCATATATTTT.

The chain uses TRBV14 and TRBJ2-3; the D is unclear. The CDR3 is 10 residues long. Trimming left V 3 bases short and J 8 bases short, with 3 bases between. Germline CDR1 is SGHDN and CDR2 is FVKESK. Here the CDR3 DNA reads TGTGCCAGCAGCCAGCGTACGCAGTATTTT. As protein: CASSQRTQYF.

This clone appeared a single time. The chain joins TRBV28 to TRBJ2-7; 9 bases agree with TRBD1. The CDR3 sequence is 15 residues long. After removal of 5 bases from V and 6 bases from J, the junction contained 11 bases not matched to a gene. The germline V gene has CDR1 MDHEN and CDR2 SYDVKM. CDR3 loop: CASSENRGRSLEQYF. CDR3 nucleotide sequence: TGTGCCAGCAGTGAGAACAGGGGGCGATCCCTCGAGCAGTACTTC.

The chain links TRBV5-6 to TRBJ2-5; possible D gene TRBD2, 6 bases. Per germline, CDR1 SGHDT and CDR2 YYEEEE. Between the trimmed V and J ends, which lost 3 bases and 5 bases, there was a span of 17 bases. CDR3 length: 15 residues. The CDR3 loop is CASSSPRDWVETQYF. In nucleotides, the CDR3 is TGTGCCAGCAGCTCGCCCCGGGACTGGGTGGAGACCCAGTACTTC.

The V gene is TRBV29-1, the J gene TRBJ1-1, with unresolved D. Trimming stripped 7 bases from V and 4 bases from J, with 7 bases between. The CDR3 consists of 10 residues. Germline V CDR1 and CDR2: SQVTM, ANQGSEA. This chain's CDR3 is CSASVTEAFF. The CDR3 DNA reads TGCAGCGCTTCAGTCACTGAAGCTTTCTTT.

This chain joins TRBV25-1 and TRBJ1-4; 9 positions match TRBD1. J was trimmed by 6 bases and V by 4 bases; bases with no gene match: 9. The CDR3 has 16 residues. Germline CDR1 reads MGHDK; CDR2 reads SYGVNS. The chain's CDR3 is CASSATTGGGYEKLFF. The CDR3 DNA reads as TGTGCCAGCAGTGCAACCACAGGGGGCGGGTATGAAAAACTGTTTTTT.

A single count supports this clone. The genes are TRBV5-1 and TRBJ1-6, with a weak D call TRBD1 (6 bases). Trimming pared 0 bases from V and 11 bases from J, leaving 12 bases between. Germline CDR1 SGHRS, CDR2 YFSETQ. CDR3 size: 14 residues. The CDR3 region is CASSLGTDKPPLHF. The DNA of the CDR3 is TGCGCCAGCAGCTTGGGGACAGATAAACCACCCCTCCACTTT.

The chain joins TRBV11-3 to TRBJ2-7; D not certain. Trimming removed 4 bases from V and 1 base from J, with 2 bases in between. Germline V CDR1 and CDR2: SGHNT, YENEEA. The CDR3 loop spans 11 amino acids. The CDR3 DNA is TGTGCCAGCAGCTCATCCTACGAGCAGTACTTC. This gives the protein CASSSSYEQYF.

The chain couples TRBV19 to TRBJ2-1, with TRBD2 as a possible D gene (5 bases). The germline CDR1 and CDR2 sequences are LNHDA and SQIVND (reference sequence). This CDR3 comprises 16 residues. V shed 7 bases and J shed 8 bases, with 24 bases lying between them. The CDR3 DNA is TGTGCCAGTAAATTTGGTGTGGGTGGAGGCTCCGATGAGCAGTTCTTC. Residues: CASKFGVGGGSDEQFF. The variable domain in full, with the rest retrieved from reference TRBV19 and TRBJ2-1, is DGGITQSPKYLFRKEGQNVTLSCEQNLNHDAMYWYRQDPGQGLRLIYYSQIVNDFQKGDIAEGYSVSREKKESFPLTVTSAQKNPTAFYLCASKFGVGGGSDEQFFGPGTRLTVL.